This passage covers 14 T cell receptor beta chains from one sample sequenced in a study of PD-L1 blockade in urothelial cancer (dated by TCRdb to about 2017). Library preparation was by the immunoSEQ multiplex PCR assay. What TCRdb holds here is the immuneACCESS table cut down to in-frame rearrangements. Part of the clones is not present; checked against another copy, under half of the missing clones reflect an unresolved V gene, and the others are unexplained. The sample yields tens of thousands of clones; approximately 83% were counted once. Of the sample, approximately 16% is held by the ten largest clones. Sequences were derived from PBMCs, sampled around atezolizumab (anti-PD-L1) treatment. All receptors derive from a man aged 60 to 69 with urothelial cancer.

The chain joins TRBV6-5 to TRBJ2-7; maybe TRBD1 (7 bases). The germline gives CDR1 MNHEY, CDR2 SVGAGI. This CDR3 region has 15 residues. Trimming left V 6 bases short and J 3 bases short, with 18 bases between. CDR3 in DNA: TGTGCCAGCAGGCGGGACAGCTTGAGAATCTACGAGCAGTACTTC. It codes for CASRRDSLRIYEQYF.

The rearrangement uses TRBV2 and TRBJ2-7, with 8 bases matching TRBD1. After removal of 5 bases from V and 1 base from J, the junction contained 4 bases not matched to a gene. The germline V gene has CDR1 SNHLY and CDR2 FYNNEI. This CDR3 has 14 amino acids. CDR3 sequence: CASSSRTGSYEQYF. The CDR3 DNA follows: TGTGCCAGCAGTTCACGGACAGGGTCCTACGAGCAGTACTTC. Variable domain in full (rest from reference TRBV2 and TRBJ2-7): EPEVTQTPSHQVTQMGQEVILRCVPISNHLYFYWYRQILGQKVEFLVSFYNNEISEKSEIFDDQFSVERPDGSNFTLKIRSTKLEDSAMYFCASSSRTGSYEQYFGPGTRLTVT.

This chain uses TRBV27 with TRBJ2-2, with 7 bases lining up with TRBD1. Germline CDR1 reads MNHEY; CDR2 reads SMNVEV (reference sequence). This CDR3 region has 17 residues. The trim removed 4 bases at V and 0 bases at J, leaving 8 bases unmatched. The CDR3 nucleotides are TGTGCCAGCAGTTCCCTAGGGACAGATTCGAACACCGGGGAGCTGTTTTTT. It yields the protein CASSSLGTDSNTGELFF.

The V call is TRBV5-4, the J call TRBJ2-4; no firm D call. Trimming shortened V by 7 bases and J by 0 bases, and 8 bases separated the two germline ends. The CDR3 consists of 13 residues. CDR1 and CDR2 from the germline V gene are SGHNT and YYREEE (reference sequence). The CDR3 spells CASAEIAKNIQYF. CDR3 in DNA: TGTGCCAGCGCTGAGATAGCCAAAAACATTCAGTACTTC.

This chain uses TRBV9 with TRBJ1-1; no definite D call. The germline gives CDR1 SGDLS, CDR2 YYNGEE. Trimming took off 2 bases at V and 5 bases at J, with 16 bases between the two ends. The CDR3 has 15 residues. CDR3 DNA sequence: TGTGCCAGCAGCGTTGCGGCCGGGATCCAGACTGAAGCTTTCTTT. As protein: CASSVAAGIQTEAFF.

The CDR3 spells CARTDSNQPQHF. The CDR3 DNA reads TGTGCCAGGACAGATAGCAATCAGCCCCAGCATTTT. The gene calls are TRBV28 and TRBJ1-5; a weak D match, TRBD1 (5 bases). Trimming pared 9 bases from V and 0 bases from J, leaving 6 bases between. From germline, CDR1 is MDHEN and CDR2 SYDVKM. The CDR3 covers 12 residues. Full variable domain (remainder filled in from reference TRBV28 and TRBJ1-5): DVKVTQSSRYLVKRTGEKVFLECVQDMDHENMFWYRQDPGLGLRLIYFSYDVKMKEKGDIPEGYSVSREKKERFSLILESASTNQTSMYLCARTDSNQPQHFGDGTRLSIL.

The V gene is TRBV7-2, the J gene TRBJ1-2; TRBD1 is a possible D gene (5 bases). In germline, CDR1 is SGHTA, CDR2 FQGNSA. Trimming took off 7 bases at V and 5 bases at J, with 20 bases between the two ends. The CDR3 has 15 amino acids. CDR3 loop: CASKGGDGPFYGYTF. Here the CDR3 DNA reads TGTGCCAGCAAGGGAGGGGACGGTCCTTTTTATGGCTACACCTTC.

The chain uses TRBV10-3 and TRBJ2-7; D remains ambiguous. CDR3 length: 16 residues. Trimming pared 0 bases from V and 6 bases from J, leaving 18 bases between. The germline gives CDR1 ENHRY, CDR2 SYGVKD. The CDR3 spells CAISESGKTAAGEQYF. The CDR3 nucleotides read TGTGCCATCAGTGAGTCGGGCAAAACAGCTGCAGGCGAGCAGTACTTC.

This chain uses TRBV30 with TRBJ2-5; D is undetermined. Trimming took off 0 bases at V and 5 bases at J, with 10 bases between the two ends. Per germline, CDR1 GTSNPN and CDR2 SVGIG (reference sequence). This CDR3 contains 13 residues. Here the CDR3 reads CAWSVSLFETQYF. CDR3 coding DNA: TGTGCCTGGAGTGTAAGTCTATTCGAGACCCAGTACTTC.

V usage is TRBV7-8 and J usage is TRBJ1-5; D might be TRBD1 (5 bases). Deletions cut 5 bases from V and 3 bases from J, with 11 bases between. Germline values: CDR1 SGHVS, CDR2 FQNEAQ. The CDR3 is made up of 14 amino acids. The CDR3 reads CASSLDSINQPQHF. The CDR3 nucleotides are TGTGCCAGCAGCCTCGACAGCATCAATCAGCCCCAGCATTTT.

The rearrangement joins TRBV28 to TRBJ2-7, with D perhaps TRBD1 (6 bases). Germline V CDR1 and CDR2: MDHEN, SYDVKM. V was shortened by 3 bases and J by 2 bases, with 11 bases between the two germline ends. The CDR3 runs 14 residues. The CDR3 region has the DNA TGTGCCAGCAGTTTCCCGGACAGCCCCTACGAGCAGTACTTC. This gives the protein CASSFPDSPYEQYF.

This chain links TRBV7-9 with TRBJ2-3, with 9 bases that match TRBD2. CDR1 and CDR2 (germline): SEHNR, FQNEAQ (reference sequence). The CDR3 loop spans 15 amino acids. J gave up 9 bases and V 5 bases, and 12 bases lay outside the gene matches. CDR3 residues: CASSPTSGPRGTQYF. In DNA form, the CDR3 reads TGTGCCAGCAGCCCGACTAGCGGACCAAGGGGCACGCAGTATTTT.

CDR3 in DNA: TGTGCCAGTAGTCTCTCGACTAGCGGGGCCTCCGAGCAGTACTTC. Translation gives CASSLSTSGASEQYF. This chain links TRBV19 with TRBJ2-7; 11 nucleotides align to TRBD2. Trimming cost V 5 bases and J 6 bases; bases outside gene matches: 9. The CDR3 contains 15 residues. Germline CDR1 is LNHDA and CDR2 is SQIVND (reference sequence).

V usage is TRBV6-1 and J usage is TRBJ2-7; maybe TRBD2 (5 bases). The CDR3 is made up of 14 amino acids. Trimming removed 6 bases from V and 6 bases from J, with 18 bases in between. Germline V gene data show CDR1 as MNHNS and CDR2 as SASEGT. Here the CDR3 DNA reads TGTGCCAGCAGGGCCAGCGGTATTTCATCCGAGCAGTACTTC. As protein: CASRASGISSEQYF.